Presented here are 17 T cell receptor beta chains from one specimen sequenced in a study of OX40 agonist ivuxolimab in advanced cancers. Clones were sequenced by immunoSEQ multiplex PCR, and TCRdb holds only the in-frame ones, with some missing. The data contain about 19,000 clones, roughly 80% of them singletons. The sequencing used CD4+ or CD8+ T cells sorted from blood, collected in a trial of the OX40 agonist ivuxolimab. The receptors come from an adult with an advanced solid tumor such as melanoma, head and neck, liver or kidney cancer.

The V and J genes are TRBV10-3 and TRBJ1-2, with 7 bases lining up with TRBD1. This CDR3 spans 14 amino acids. The germline gives CDR1 ENHRY, CDR2 SYGVKD. V gave up 6 bases and J gave up 10 bases; unmatched junction bases: 14. The CDR3 bases are TGTGCCATCAGCCCTGAGGGGGCTAGGGTGGCCTACACCTTC. This gives the protein CAISPEGARVAYTF.

The V gene is TRBV15, the J gene TRBJ1-2; tentatively, D is TRBD1 (6 bases). The V end lost 5 bases, the J end lost 5 bases, and 18 bases lay between the germline ends. The CDR3 loop spans 15 amino acids. The germline V gene has CDR1 LNHNV and CDR2 YYDKDF (reference sequence). CDR3 amino acids: CATSGRGGRGYGYTF. The CDR3 DNA follows: TGTGCCACCAGCGGAAGGGGGGGGCGAGGGTATGGCTACACCTTC.

The chain uses TRBV5-8 and TRBJ1-5; maybe TRBD1 (6 bases). The CDR3 contains 14 residues. V was cut by 4 bases and J by 3 bases, with 11 bases left in between. CDR1 and CDR2 from the germline V gene are SGHTS and YDEGEE. The CDR3 coding sequence is TGTGCCAGCAGCGCCGGACAGTTCAATCAGCCCCAGCATTTT. Translation gives CASSAGQFNQPQHF.

This clone was seen a few times. One end of the junction fails to match germline, which may point to a read error. The sample carries other DNA sequences with the same CDR3. The chain links TRBV7-9 to TRBJ2-5; 9 nucleotides agree with TRBD2. The germline V gene encodes CDR1 SEHNR and CDR2 FQNEAQ (reference sequence). This CDR3 has 16 residues. This chain's CDR3 is CASSQDFPLAGGLPYF. The CDR3 DNA reads as TGCGCCAGCAGCCAAGATTTCCCCCTGGCGGGGGGGCTCCCGTACTTC.

V usage is TRBV5-1 and J usage is TRBJ2-7; weak D call: TRBD1 (6 bases). Per the germline V gene, CDR1 is SGHRS and CDR2 is YFSETQ. The V end was cut by 0 bases, the J end by 2 bases, with 9 bases between. The CDR3 sequence is 14 residues long. In nucleotides, the CDR3 is TGCGCCAGCAGCTTGGGATCAGGGGCCTACGAGCAGTACTTC. Its protein product is CASSLGSGAYEQYF.

V and J are TRBV6-5 and TRBJ2-1; TRBD1 agrees at 7 bases. Germline V gives CDR1 MNHEY, CDR2 SVGAGI. Germline trimming cut 4 bases from V and 9 bases from J; bases unmatched to any gene: 9. The CDR3 spans 14 residues. The CDR3 DNA follows: TGTGCCAGCAGTTCGACAGGGCAAGGGGGTGAGCAGTTCTTC. Residues: CASSSTGQGGEQFF.

The rearrangement uses TRBV4-3 and TRBJ1-2; TRBD1 might be the D (6 bases). Germline CDR1 LGHNA, CDR2 YSLEER. Trimming shortened V by 0 bases and J by 4 bases, and 12 bases separated the two germline ends. The CDR3 length is 15 residues. The chain's CDR3 is CASSQEGRGGYGYTF. Here the CDR3 DNA reads TGCGCCAGCAGCCAAGAGGGCAGGGGAGGCTATGGCTACACCTTC.

V and J are TRBV5-4 and TRBJ2-3; D gene unclear. Germline CDR1 reads SGHNT; CDR2 reads YYREEE (reference sequence). The V gene lost 3 bases and the J gene lost 1 base, with 18 bases spanning the gap. The CDR3 covers 17 residues. The CDR3 nucleotides are TGTGCCAGCAGCTCCCGGGCCACAGTTTCTGGCACAGATACGCAGTATTTT. Protein product: CASSSRATVSGTDTQYF.

The J gene is TRBJ1-1, the V gene TRBV28; D gene uncertain. The CDR3 extends over 13 amino acids. V gave up 5 bases and J gave up 1 base, with 8 bases separating them. CDR1 is MDHEN, CDR2 SYDVKM, per germline. The DNA for the CDR3 is TGTGCCAGCAGTATAACAAGGAACACTGAAGCTTTCTTT. This codes for CASSITRNTEAFF.

J is TRBJ1-2 and V is TRBV5-4; a possible D gene is TRBD1 (5 bases). The germline gives CDR1 SGHNT, CDR2 YYREEE (reference sequence). V shed 2 bases and J shed 1 base, with 9 bases lying between them. The CDR3 length is 14 residues. The CDR3 DNA sequence: TGTGCCAGCAGCTTCCAGGGAGGTAACTATGGCTACACCTTC. Translated, it gives CASSFQGGNYGYTF.

This clone appeared a few times. The J gene is TRBJ1-2, the V gene TRBV7-3, with D possibly being TRBD1 (6 bases). The CDR3 is 13 residues long. Trimming took 2 bases from V and 6 from J, leaving 10 bases between them. In germline, CDR1 is SGHTA, CDR2 FQGTGA. The CDR3 is CASSLAQGHGYTF. CDR3 bases: TGTGCCAGCAGCTTAGCACAGGGACATGGCTACACCTTC.

The V call is TRBV19, the J call TRBJ2-1, with D perhaps matching TRBD1 or TRBD2 (5 bases each). The CDR3 is made up of 14 amino acids. Per the germline V gene, CDR1 is LNHDA and CDR2 is SQIVND (reference sequence). V was pared by 1 base and J by 4 bases, with 8 bases between. For the CDR3, the DNA is TGTGCCAGTAGTATAGGAGGGGTGTACAATGAGCAGTTCTTC. Translated, it gives CASSIGGVYNEQFF.

The gene calls are TRBV11-1 and TRBJ2-3, with a weak D call TRBD2 (5 bases). Germline values: CDR1 SGHAT, CDR2 FQDESV (reference sequence). Trimming took 5 bases from V and 0 from J, leaving 12 bases between them. This CDR3 is 15 amino acids long. The chain's CDR3 is CASSPLGSSTDTQYF. The CDR3 DNA reads as TGTGCCAGCAGCCCACTAGGTTCTAGCACAGATACGCAGTATTTT.

The chain is built from TRBV13 and TRBJ2-1; 7 positions agree with TRBD2. Germline lookup yields CDR1 PRHDT and CDR2 FYEKMQ (reference sequence). V was clipped by 0 bases and J by 4 bases; unmatched bases: 3. The length of the CDR3 is 15 residues. The DNA for the CDR3 is TGTGCCAGCAGCTTAGGCGGGGGGTCGTACAATGAGCAGTTCTTC. This sequence encodes CASSLGGGSYNEQFF.

The J gene is TRBJ2-3, the V gene TRBV6-4, with 9 bases lining up with TRBD2. The J segment lost 3 bases and the V segment lost 2 bases, leaving 0 bases of the junction unmatched. The V gene's germline CDR1 is MRHNA and CDR2 SNTAGT. This CDR3 is 14 amino acids long. CDR3 in amino acids: CASSDTSGTDTQYF. In DNA form, the CDR3 reads TGTGCCAGCAGTGACACTAGCGGGACAGATACGCAGTATTTT.

This chain links TRBV4-1 with TRBJ2-7, with 9 bases aligning to TRBD2. The CDR3 spans 16 residues. Trimming took 0 bases from V and 2 from J; bases not matched to a gene: 5. Germline CDR1 is MGHRA and CDR2 is YSYEKL. CDR3 sequence (DNA): TGCGCCAGCAGCCAAGATCTCGCGGGAGGGCCCTACGAGCAGTACTTC. Translated: CASSQDLAGGPYEQYF.

The chain is built from TRBV15 and TRBJ2-1; D perhaps matches TRBD2 (6 bases). CDR3 length equals 15 residues. Between the trimmed V and J ends, which lost 0 bases and 6 bases, there was a span of 12 bases. Germline CDR1 LNHNV, CDR2 YYDKDF (reference sequence). The CDR3 DNA is TGTGCCACCAGCAGAGATGCTAGCGCGTTCAATGAGCAGTTCTTC. It yields the protein CATSRDASAFNEQFF.